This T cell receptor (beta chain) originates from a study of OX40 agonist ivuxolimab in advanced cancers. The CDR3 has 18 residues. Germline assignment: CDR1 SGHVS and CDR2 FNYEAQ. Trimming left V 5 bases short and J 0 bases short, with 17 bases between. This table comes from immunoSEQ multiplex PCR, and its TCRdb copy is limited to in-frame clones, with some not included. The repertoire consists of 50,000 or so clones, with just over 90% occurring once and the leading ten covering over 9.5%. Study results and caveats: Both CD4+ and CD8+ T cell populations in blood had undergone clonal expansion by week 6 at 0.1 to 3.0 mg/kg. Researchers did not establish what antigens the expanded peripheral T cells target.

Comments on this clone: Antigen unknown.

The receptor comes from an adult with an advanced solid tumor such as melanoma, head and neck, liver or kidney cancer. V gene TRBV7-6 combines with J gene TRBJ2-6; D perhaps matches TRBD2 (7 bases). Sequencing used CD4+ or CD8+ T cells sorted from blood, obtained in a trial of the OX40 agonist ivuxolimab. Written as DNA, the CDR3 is TGTGCCAGCAGCATTAGGGGGGGACGGAGCTCTGGGGCCAACGTCCTGACTTTC. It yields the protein CASSIRGGRSSGANVLTF.